The rows below give T cell receptor beta chains drawn from one sample of a study of blood T cell repertoires in COVID-19. The table came from immunoSEQ multiplex PCR; TCRdb's copy has only in-frame clones and leaves some out. The sample lists roughly 200,000 clones, 85% to 90% occurring once. Sequences were obtained from peripheral blood. Source of these receptors: a man older than 75 with acute or convalescent COVID-19. Both conserved end residues are part of each CDR3. Each record gives: D gene, V gene, clone size, J gene, CDR3 DNA, CDR3 protein. D genes are given only for firm matches. Clone size, where shown, is once, few, many, or a class for clones that have expanded.

d_gene: TRBD1; v_gene: TRBV7-9; abundance: NA; j_gene: TRBJ2-7; CDR3nt: TGTGCCAGCAGTCAGACCGGGACAGGGTACCACGAGCAGTACTTC; CDR3aa: CASSQTGTGYHEQYF
d_gene: TRBD2; v_gene: TRBV4-3; abundance: once; j_gene: TRBJ2-1; CDR3nt: TGCGCCAGCAGCCAAGAGATGGGGGAGGGCCCTCGCAATGAGCAGTTCTTC; CDR3aa: CASSQEMGEGPRNEQFF
d_gene: NA; v_gene: TRBV24-1; abundance: NA; j_gene: TRBJ2-7; CDR3nt: TGTGCCACCAGTGATTTGCCCCCTAGGGCAGGGCGACTGACCTACGAGCAGTACTTC; CDR3aa: CATSDLPPRAGRLTYEQYF
d_gene: NA; v_gene: TRBV11-3; abundance: NA; j_gene: TRBJ2-2; CDR3nt: TGTGCCAGCAGCGGAGGCCGCGGGACCGGGGAGCTGTTTTTT; CDR3aa: CASSGGRGTGELFF
d_gene: TRBD1; v_gene: TRBV6-1; abundance: once; j_gene: TRBJ1-6; CDR3nt: TGTGCCAGCAGTGAAACTCTACAGGGGGCCTTTTCACCCCTCCACTTT; CDR3aa: CASSETLQGAFSPLHF
d_gene: NA; v_gene: TRBV18; abundance: once; j_gene: TRBJ2-5; CDR3nt: TGTGCCAGCTCTCTCGACAACCAAGAGACCCAGTACTTC; CDR3aa: CASSLDNQETQYF
d_gene: TRBD1; v_gene: TRBV19; abundance: NA; j_gene: TRBJ2-1; CDR3nt: TGTGCCAGTAGGGACAGGGGTCCTGACAATGAGCAGTTCTTC; CDR3aa: CASRDRGPDNEQFF
d_gene: TRBD1; v_gene: TRBV30; abundance: NA; j_gene: TRBJ1-5; CDR3nt: TGTGCCTCGTCGACAGGGGGCAATCAGCCCCAGCATTTT; CDR3aa: CASSTGGNQPQHF
d_gene: NA; v_gene: TRBV6-1; abundance: NA; j_gene: TRBJ1-6; CDR3nt: TGTGCCAGCAGTGGAACAGGGACCGCAAGTAATTCACCCCTCCACTTT; CDR3aa: CASSGTGTASNSPLHF
d_gene: TRBD1; v_gene: TRBV27; abundance: NA; j_gene: TRBJ2-7; CDR3nt: TGTGCCAGCAGATCAACGCGACAGGGATCCTACGAGCAGTACTTC; CDR3aa: CASRSTRQGSYEQYF
d_gene: TRBD2; v_gene: TRBV11-3; abundance: NA; j_gene: TRBJ2-3; CDR3nt: TGTGCCAGCAGCTTAGGGGGACTAGCGGGAGTGCCGCAGTATTTT; CDR3aa: CASSLGGLAGVPQYF